The 27 T cell receptor beta chains below come from one sample, sequenced in a study of CD8 T cells in ankylosing spondylitis. TCRdb redid the calling of the 5' RACE reads with MiXCR, one entry per CDR3 protein. The table includes about 190,000 distinct CDR3 sequences, approximately 13% detected once. Sequencing input: blood, either unsorted or a sorted T cell fraction (not recorded which). These receptor sequences come from a female donor with ankylosing spondylitis or in good health (not recorded which).

This clonotype was observed at least ten times. V usage is TRBV15 and J usage is TRBJ2-2; D ambiguous. This CDR3 has 12 amino acids. The germline CDR1 and CDR2 sequences are LNHNV and YYDKDF (reference sequence). Between the trimmed V and J ends, which lost 5 bases and 7 bases, there was a span of 8 bases. DNA of the CDR3: TGTGCCACCAGCCGCCCGTTCGGGGAGCTGTTTTTT. Translated, it gives CATSRPFGELFF.

This clonotype ranks as medium-sized. V gene TRBV27 combines with J gene TRBJ2-3, with D perhaps matching TRBD1 (6 bases). This CDR3 contains 14 residues. V was cut by 6 bases and J by 0 bases, with 10 bases left in between. Germline CDR1 reads MNHEY; CDR2 reads SMNVEV (reference sequence). The CDR3 bases are TGTGCCAGCAGGGCCCAGGGGAGCACAGATACGCAGTATTTT. Translated: CASRAQGSTDTQYF.

This clonotype was recorded many times. The gene calls are TRBV11-1 and TRBJ2-4; D is ambiguous. The germline CDR1 and CDR2 sequences are SGHAT and FQDESV (reference sequence). Trimming pared 6 bases from V and 5 bases from J, leaving 11 bases between. The CDR3 extends over 13 amino acids. The CDR3 here is CASSPGGQNIQYF. CDR3 nucleotide sequence: TGTGCCAGCAGTCCGGGCGGCCAAAACATTCAGTACTTC.

This clonotype turned up a few times. V is TRBV12-3 or TRBV12-4 and J is TRBJ2-1; 7 bases agree with TRBD1. This CDR3 comprises 15 residues. With V trimmed by 7 bases and J by 9 bases, 15 bases remained unmatched. In nucleotides, the CDR3 is TGTGCCAGCACCACAGGGGACACAGGGGATGGTGAGCAGTTCTTC. It yields the protein CASTTGDTGDGEQFF.

Ten or more counts support this clonotype. DNA for the CDR3: TGCGCCAGCAGCTTCAGCACGCTTTACGAGCAGTACTTC. Its translation: CASSFSTLYEQYF. The V gene is TRBV5-1, the J gene TRBJ2-7, with D unresolved. Trimming took 2 bases from V and 4 from J, leaving 10 bases between them. The CDR3 sequence is 13 residues long. Germline V CDR1 and CDR2: SGHRS, YFSETQ.

This rearrangement joins TRBV7-3 to TRBJ2-3; TRBD1 is a possible D gene (5 bases). Germline V gives CDR1 SGHTA, CDR2 FQGTGA. The CDR3 is 14 amino acids. The germline V and J ends were trimmed by 0 bases and 1 base, with 5 bases remaining between them. The CDR3 bases are TGTGCCAGCAGCTTAACCAGGGGCACAGATACGCAGTATTTT. This gives the protein CASSLTRGTDTQYF. The variable domain in full, with the rest retrieved from reference TRBV7-3 and TRBJ2-3, is GAGVSQTPSNKVTEKGKYVELRCDPISGHTALYWYRQSLGQGPEFLIYFQGTGAADDSGLPNDRFFAVRPEGSVSTLKIQRTERGDSAVYLCASSLTRGTDTQYFGPGTRLTVL.

In this sample, this clonotype turned up many times. CDR3 in amino acids: CASWENTEAFF. The CDR3 bases are TGTGCCAGCTGGGAGAACACTGAAGCTTTCTTT. J is TRBJ1-1 and V is TRBV6-2 or TRBV6-3; D not resolved. CDR1 and CDR2 from the germline V gene are MNHEY and SVGEGT. The V end was cut by 8 bases, the J end by 1 base, with 5 bases between. The CDR3 runs 11 residues.

This sequence joins TRBV6-1 and TRBJ2-7, with 8 bases lining up with TRBD1. With 11 bases clipped from V and 3 bases from J, the junction kept 6 bases outside the gene matches. The CDR3 length is 12 residues. Germline loops: CDR1 MNHNS, CDR2 SASEGT. CDR3 amino acids: CAGGTGDYEQYF. In DNA, the CDR3 is TGTGCCGGGGGGACAGGCGACTACGAGCAGTACTTC.

In this sample, this clonotype turned up many times. This sequence joins TRBV20-1 and TRBJ2-1; 12 nucleotides match TRBD2. V gave up 0 bases and J gave up 10 bases; unmatched junction bases: 4. CDR1 is DFQATT and CDR2 is SNEGSKA in the germline V gene (reference sequence). This CDR3 comprises 14 residues. CDR3 amino acids: CSARELAGGGEQFF. As DNA, the CDR3 is TGCAGTGCTAGAGAACTAGCGGGGGGTGGGGAGCAGTTCTTC.

This clonotype was seen many times. The V and J genes are TRBV20-1 and TRBJ2-7; 8 bases map to TRBD1. With V trimmed by 0 bases and J by 3 bases, 7 bases remained unmatched. This CDR3 has 15 residues. Germline V CDR1 and CDR2: DFQATT, SNEGSKA (reference sequence). CDR3: CSARDPGQGLYEQYF. CDR3 bases: TGCAGTGCTAGAGATCCCGGACAGGGACTCTACGAGCAGTACTTC.

The rearrangement joins TRBV4-3 to TRBJ2-1; D perhaps matches TRBD2 (5 bases). The CDR3 extends over 15 amino acids. CDR1 is LGHNA, CDR2 YSLEER, per germline. Trimming stripped 0 bases from V and 2 bases from J, with 8 bases between. The CDR3, as DNA: TGCGCCAGCAGCCAAGACAGAGGGACCTACAATGAGCAGTTCTTC. Its protein is CASSQDRGTYNEQFF.

The chain is built from TRBV20-1 and TRBJ2-1; D is uncertain. The V gene's germline CDR1 is DFQATT and CDR2 SNEGSKA (reference sequence). The CDR3 contains 15 residues. V lost 6 bases and J lost 0, with 15 bases in between. The CDR3 is CSAAPPFSSYNEQFF. DNA for the CDR3: TGCAGTGCCGCCCCCCCATTTAGCTCCTACAATGAGCAGTTCTTC.

This chain joins TRBV14 and TRBJ1-1; maybe TRBD1 (6 bases). Germline V lookup: CDR1 SGHDN, CDR2 FVKESK. The CDR3 covers 15 residues. Between the trimmed V and J ends, which lost 4 bases and 4 bases, there was a span of 16 bases. This CDR3 is CASSPPTGIGTEAFF. CDR3 coding DNA: TGTGCCAGCAGCCCCCCTACAGGGATTGGCACTGAAGCTTTCTTT.

This CDR3 is CASSIRRGRVYEQYF. The CDR3 DNA reads as TGTGCCAGCAGCATACGCAGGGGGCGAGTCTACGAGCAGTACTTC. V and J are TRBV21-1 and TRBJ2-7; the table's TRBD1 call for D was not verified on the DNA. TRBV21-1 is flagged as a pseudogene. This CDR3 has 15 amino acids.

On this clonotype itself: It may be a read error: a sequence one base away is much more abundant. The J gene is TRBJ1-5, the V gene TRBV20-1, with D possibly being TRBD1 (5 bases). This CDR3 is built from 14 residues. Germline values: CDR1 DFQATT, CDR2 SNEGSKA (reference sequence). In nucleotides, the CDR3 is TGCAGTGCTAGCGGGGGACGGAGCAATCGGCCCCAGCATTTT. Amino acids: CSASGGRSNRPQHF.

This clonotype was seen at least ten times. This sequence joins TRBV5-1 and TRBJ1-1, with D maybe TRBD1 (6 bases). CDR1 and CDR2 from the germline V gene are SGHRS and YFSETQ. CDR3 length: 13 residues. V was trimmed by 5 bases and J by 1 base, leaving 9 bases between them. In DNA, the CDR3 is TGCGCCAGCAGATACAGGGAGAACACTGAAGCTTTCTTT. This sequence encodes CASRYRENTEAFF.

At least ten counts were recorded for this clonotype. The chain uses TRBV5-1 and TRBJ2-7; D call uncertain. CDR3 length: 12 amino acids. The V gene's germline CDR1 is SGHRS and CDR2 YFSETQ. V was pared by 0 bases and J by 2 bases, with 3 bases between. CDR3 coding DNA: TGCGCCAGCAGCTTGGATACCTACGAGCAGTACTTC. Its translation is CASSLDTYEQYF.

This clonotype has more than one count but fewer than ten. The V gene is TRBV7-6, the J gene TRBJ2-2; 11 bases map to TRBD2. The CDR3 spans 17 residues. The ends lost 0 bases at V and 2 bases at J; junction bases unmatched: 2. Looked up from germline, CDR1 is SGHVS and CDR2 is FNYEAQ. The chain's CDR3 is CASSLAGLAVNTGELFF. DNA for the CDR3: TGTGCCAGCAGCTTAGCGGGACTAGCGGTTAACACCGGGGAGCTGTTTTTT.

This clonotype appeared many times. The V gene is TRBV20-1, the J gene TRBJ2-2, with D perhaps assigned TRBD1 or TRBD2 (5 bases each). Germline V lookup: CDR1 DFQATT, CDR2 SNEGSKA (reference sequence). CDR3 size: 13 residues. V dropped 3 bases and J dropped 7 bases, with 12 bases sitting between them. The DNA of the CDR3 is TGCAGTGCTAGCTCCAGGGCGGGCGGGGAGCTGTTTTTT. Translation: CSASSRAGGELFF.

This clonotype was seen at least ten times. The chain has TRBV7-2 and TRBJ2-6, with D maybe TRBD1 (6 bases). Trimming removed 3 bases at V and 1 base at J, with 13 bases between. The CDR3 length is 17 residues. Germline V CDR1 and CDR2: SGHTA, FQGNSA. The CDR3 DNA is TGTGCCAGCAGCTTTTCCTCTACAGGGTCTGGGGCCAACGTCCTGACTTTC. Its protein is CASSFSSTGSGANVLTF.

This chain links TRBV5-6 with TRBJ2-1; 7 bases agree with TRBD2. From germline, CDR1 is SGHDT and CDR2 YYEEEE. The CDR3 runs to 13 residues. V shed 2 bases and J 8 bases; nucleotides not matched to a gene: 4. The CDR3 nucleotides are TGTGCCAGCAGCTTTATGGGGAGGGATGAGCAGTTCTTC. Its translation is CASSFMGRDEQFF.

This clonotype was seen at least ten times. At one end, the junction sequence differs from germline, possibly due to a read error. V usage is TRBV7-3 and J usage is TRBJ2-4; D is ambiguous. There are 13 residues in the CDR3. In germline, CDR1 is SGHTA, CDR2 FQGTGA. CDR3 bases: TGTGCCAGCAGCCAGGCCCCTAAAAGCATTCAGTACTTC. Residues: CASSQAPKSIQYF.

This clonotype was detected ten times or more. The chain carries TRBV12-3 or TRBV12-4 and TRBJ1-5; D not resolved. CDR3 length: 13 residues. V was clipped by 4 bases and J by 3 bases, with 7 bases between them. CDR3 residues: CASSSRNNQPQHF. CDR3 coding DNA: TGTGCCAGCAGTTCCCGGAACAATCAGCCCCAGCATTTT.

This clonotype has a count of ten or more. This sequence joins TRBV12-3 or TRBV12-4 and TRBJ2-7; either TRBD1 or TRBD2 may fit D (5 bases each). This CDR3 spans 13 amino acids. The V and J ends lost 6 bases and 3 bases respectively, with 12 bases between them. This CDR3 reads CASSLGDRYEQYF. The DNA of the CDR3 is TGTGCCAGCAGCCTTGGGGACCGCTACGAGCAGTACTTC.

This clonotype was observed many times. The V call is TRBV10-3, the J call TRBJ2-5; tentative D call: TRBD2 (6 bases). Trimming took 7 bases from V and 5 from J, leaving 17 bases between them. The germline gives CDR1 ENHRY, CDR2 SYGVKD. There are 14 residues in the CDR3. CDR3 DNA sequence: TGTGCCATCAAAGGGGACTCGGTTGGCGAGACCCAGTACTTC. Protein: CAIKGDSVGETQYF.

The V gene is TRBV7-2, the J gene TRBJ2-1; D unresolved. This CDR3 comprises 15 residues. V was pared by 1 base and J by 9 bases, with 16 bases between. The germline gives CDR1 SGHTA, CDR2 FQGNSA. The CDR3 region has the DNA TGTGCCAGCAGCTTAGAGCCGGGCTTTTTGGGTGAGCAGTTCTTC. Translating it yields CASSLEPGFLGEQFF.

This clonotype occurred many times. The gene calls are TRBV5-1 and TRBJ1-4; D possibly corresponds to TRBD1 (5 bases). The CDR3 sequence is 16 residues long. CDR1 SGHRS and CDR2 YFSETQ come from the germline V gene. V was shortened by 0 bases and J by 6 bases, with 15 bases between the two germline ends. The CDR3 reads CASSLAGGMQDEKLFF. The CDR3 DNA reads TGCGCCAGCAGCTTGGCGGGGGGGATGCAGGATGAAAAACTGTTTTTT.